Reported below is one T cell receptor (beta chain). These data originate in a study of blood T cell repertoires in COVID-19. Germline CDR1 reads SGHTA; CDR2 reads FQGNSA. Trimming shortened V by 5 bases and J by 2 bases, and 10 bases separated the two germline ends. There are 13 residues in the CDR3. Original processing notes: Amplified reference gene primers provided the basis for estimating nucleated cell counts. The table came from immunoSEQ multiplex PCR; TCRdb's copy has only in-frame clones and leaves some out. V and J calls and clone size are those listed in that table; D and trimming were worked out from the DNA. The table has about 210,000 clones, roughly 79% seen once. Adults between about 18 and 95 years of age took part from 20 to 25 US areas.

This chain links TRBV7-2 with TRBJ2-7, with D tentatively TRBD1 (5 bases). The sequenced material came from PBMCs or T cells enriched from blood (not recorded which). The TCR comes from a woman between 50 and 59 years old with acute COVID-19. The CDR3 coding sequence is TGTGCCAGCAGCATCCCACAGGCCTACGAGCAGTACTTC. Protein: CASSIPQAYEQYF.